The rows below give T cell receptor beta chains drawn from one sample of a study of T-cell reconstitution after alpha-beta-depleted transplantation in children. TCRdb processed the PCR reads anew with MiXCR; each CDR3 protein has one entry. The table has 600,000 or so distinct CDR3 sequences, more than 20% seen once; the top ten hold 13% to 15%. The source material was PBMCs, mostly from graft donor cells, sampled 360 days after TCRalphabeta/CD19-depleted stem cell transplant. The receptors shown here come from a boy younger than two who had a stem cell transplant for acute myeloid leukemia, so the T cells may come from the graft donor. The CDR3 runs from the conserved cysteine through the conserved F or W. A D gene is named only where the DNA matches it firmly. Clone size is stated in some rows and not others, as once, few, many or a class when expanded.

clone_size: .
d_call: TRBD1
v_call: TRBV9
j_call: TRBJ2-6
cdr3_nt: TGTGCCAGCACGAGGGGACAGCGCTCTGGGGCCAACGTCCTGACTTTC
cdr3_aa: CASTRGQRSGANVLTF

clone_size: many
d_call: .
v_call: TRBV20-1
j_call: TRBJ2-3
cdr3_nt: TGCAGTGCTAGAGATATGGGGGGGCTCCGGACAGATACGCAGTATTTT
cdr3_aa: CSARDMGGLRTDTQYF

clone_size: many
d_call: .
v_call: TRBV7-9
j_call: TRBJ2-3
cdr3_nt: TGTGCCAGCAGCCCTCCCGGCCTAGGGAATACGCAGTATTTT
cdr3_aa: CASSPPGLGNTQYF

clone_size: .
d_call: TRBD2
v_call: TRBV7-8
j_call: TRBJ2-3
cdr3_nt: TGTGCCAGCAGCTTATGGGGGACTAGCGGGGTCACAGATACGCAGTATTTT
cdr3_aa: CASSLWGTSGVTDTQYF

clone_size: .
d_call: TRBD1
v_call: TRBV20-1
j_call: TRBJ1-4
cdr3_nt: TGCAGTGCTGCAAAGACAGGGCCTAATGAAAAACTGTTTTTT
cdr3_aa: CSAAKTGPNEKLFF

clone_size: .
d_call: .
v_call: TRBV12-3/TRBV12-4
j_call: TRBJ2-2
cdr3_nt: TGTGCCAGCAGTTTTATGGTGGCCACCGGGGAGCTGTTTTTT
cdr3_aa: CASSFMVATGELFF

clone_size: few
d_call: .
v_call: TRBV12-3/TRBV12-4
j_call: TRBJ2-2
cdr3_nt: TGTGCCAGCAGTCTGTCGGCTACCGGGGAGCTGTTTTTT
cdr3_aa: CASSLSATGELFF

clone_size: .
d_call: TRBD2
v_call: TRBV6-1
j_call: TRBJ2-2
cdr3_nt: TGTGCCACCCTTCCGGGACTAGATAGTATCGGGGAGCTGTTTTTT
cdr3_aa: CATLPGLDSIGELFF

clone_size: few
d_call: .
v_call: TRBV29-1
j_call: TRBJ1-2
cdr3_nt: TGCAGCGTTGACGACAGGAGGTCGACTAACTATGGCTACACCTTC
cdr3_aa: CSVDDRRSTNYGYTF

clone_size: .
d_call: TRBD1
v_call: TRBV20-1
j_call: TRBJ1-1
cdr3_nt: TGCAGAACCTTGGACAGGCACACTGAAGCTTTCTTT
cdr3_aa: CRTLDRHTEAFF

clone_size: many
d_call: .
v_call: TRBV4-2
j_call: TRBJ1-1
cdr3_nt: TGTGCCAGCAGCCAAGTAATAGGGGTGTGGGGGAACACTGAAGCTTTCTTT
cdr3_aa: CASSQVIGVWGNTEAFF

clone_size: many
d_call: TRBD1
v_call: TRBV7-2
j_call: TRBJ1-1
cdr3_nt: TGTGCCAGCAGCCTAGAGGGACAGGAGAACACTGAAGCTTTCTTT
cdr3_aa: CASSLEGQENTEAFF

clone_size: .
d_call: .
v_call: TRBV7-2
j_call: TRBJ2-2
cdr3_nt: TGTGCCAGCAGCCCGGGACACATCGCGAACACCGGGGAGCTGTTTTTT
cdr3_aa: CASSPGHIANTGELFF

clone_size: many
d_call: .
v_call: TRBV24-1
j_call: TRBJ2-7
cdr3_nt: TGTGCCACCAGTGATTCAGGGACCTACGAGCAGTACTTC
cdr3_aa: CATSDSGTYEQYF

clone_size: many
d_call: .
v_call: TRBV10-3
j_call: TRBJ2-5
cdr3_nt: TGTGCCATCAGTGAAAGAGAAGAGACCCAGTACTTC
cdr3_aa: CAISEREETQYF

clone_size: .
d_call: .
v_call: TRBV21-1
j_call: TRBJ2-7
cdr3_nt: TGTGCCAGCAGCAAATCACGAGTCGACTGCCCCTACGAGCAGTACTTC
cdr3_aa: CASSKSRVDCPYEQYF

clone_size: many
d_call: TRBD2
v_call: TRBV9
j_call: TRBJ2-1
cdr3_nt: TGTGCCAGCCAATCGACTAGCGTGAATGAGCAGTTCTTC
cdr3_aa: CASQSTSVNEQFF

clone_size: many
d_call: TRBD1
v_call: TRBV6-5
j_call: TRBJ2-7
cdr3_nt: TGTGCCAGCAGTTACTTCCCGGGGACAGGGGGCTATAGCGAGCAGTACTTC
cdr3_aa: CASSYFPGTGGYSEQYF

clone_size: many
d_call: .
v_call: TRBV28
j_call: TRBJ1-4
cdr3_nt: TGTGCCAGCAGCCCCCCCAGTCTCAAGGGTGAAAAACTGTTTTTT
cdr3_aa: CASSPPSLKGEKLFF

clone_size: .
d_call: .
v_call: TRBV2
j_call: TRBJ1-1
cdr3_nt: TGTGCCAGCAGTGAAGTAGGGTTAACTGAAGCTTTCTTT
cdr3_aa: CASSEVGLTEAFF

clone_size: .
d_call: TRBD1
v_call: TRBV12-3/TRBV12-4
j_call: TRBJ2-2
cdr3_nt: TGTGCCAGCAGTTTACCGGGACAGGGACCCACCGGGGAGCTGTTTTTT
cdr3_aa: CASSLPGQGPTGELFF

clone_size: many
d_call: .
v_call: TRBV7-2
j_call: TRBJ2-7
cdr3_nt: TGTGCCAGCAGCTTAAAGGCGACCTACGAGCAGTACTTC
cdr3_aa: CASSLKATYEQYF

clone_size: .
d_call: TRBD1
v_call: TRBV7-9
j_call: TRBJ2-7
cdr3_nt: TGTGCCAGCAGCTTAGAAGGGGGCATTTCCTACGAGCAGTACTTC
cdr3_aa: CASSLEGGISYEQYF

clone_size: .
d_call: .
v_call: TRBV12-3/TRBV12-4
j_call: TRBJ2-7
cdr3_nt: TGTGCCAGCAGTTCCTCCGGGCTCCACTCCTACGAGCAGTACTTC
cdr3_aa: CASSSSGLHSYEQYF

clone_size: few
d_call: TRBD2
v_call: TRBV2
j_call: TRBJ2-3
cdr3_nt: TGTGCCAGCAGTGACCTCCTCGGGACTAGCGGGGGGTATGGCACAGATACGCAGTATTTT
cdr3_aa: CASSDLLGTSGGYGTDTQYF

clone_size: .
d_call: .
v_call: TRBV5-1
j_call: TRBJ2-7
cdr3_nt: TGCGCCAGCAGCCCCCACCGGGACGAGATCTACGAGCAGTACTTC
cdr3_aa: CASSPHRDEIYEQYF

clone_size: .
d_call: TRBD2
v_call: TRBV20-1
j_call: TRBJ2-3
cdr3_nt: TGCAGCGGGGGGGGTGGATCCGGACCGGATACGCAGTATTTT
cdr3_aa: CSGGGGSGPDTQYF

clone_size: .
d_call: .
v_call: TRBV6-5
j_call: TRBJ2-5
cdr3_nt: TGTGCCAGCAGTTACATAGGGGGGTACCAAGAGACCCAGTACTTC
cdr3_aa: CASSYIGGYQETQYF

clone_size: .
d_call: TRBD1
v_call: TRBV20-1
j_call: TRBJ2-3
cdr3_nt: TGCAGTCTTAAAACCGGGACAGGGGTTGGAAATACGCAGTATTTT
cdr3_aa: CSLKTGTGVGNTQYF

clone_size: many
d_call: TRBD2
v_call: TRBV29-1
j_call: TRBJ2-4
cdr3_nt: TGCAGCGTTCAAGCCTCGACTAGCGGGGGGGCCCGGGACATTCAGTACTTC
cdr3_aa: CSVQASTSGGARDIQYF

clone_size: few
d_call: .
v_call: TRBV12-3/TRBV12-4
j_call: TRBJ1-3
cdr3_nt: TGTGCCAGCAGCCGGATGTCGGTGGGAAACACCATATATTTT
cdr3_aa: CASSRMSVGNTIYF

clone_size: many
d_call: .
v_call: TRBV7-2
j_call: TRBJ2-3
cdr3_nt: TGTGCCAGCAGCTTCAGGGGAGCGGGGAACACAGATACGCAGTATTTT
cdr3_aa: CASSFRGAGNTDTQYF

clone_size: many
d_call: .
v_call: TRBV21-1
j_call: TRBJ2-7
cdr3_nt: TGTGCCAGCAGCAGTGGTCGGATTTCAAGGGGGTCCTACGAGCAGTACTTC
cdr3_aa: CASSSGRISRGSYEQYF

clone_size: few
d_call: .
v_call: TRBV4-3
j_call: TRBJ2-3
cdr3_nt: TGCGCCAGCAGCCAACAAGGAGTGGGGGGGCTCACAGATACGCAGTATTTT
cdr3_aa: CASSQQGVGGLTDTQYF

clone_size: many
d_call: .
v_call: TRBV5-6
j_call: TRBJ2-2
cdr3_nt: TGTGCCAGCAGCTTGGCCCGGGCCGGGGAGCTGTTTTTT
cdr3_aa: CASSLARAGELFF

clone_size: many
d_call: .
v_call: TRBV21-1
j_call: TRBJ2-1
cdr3_nt: TGTGCCAGCAGCCCCCAGCAAATAGGCGGGGGGCGTAGCTCCTACAATGAGCAGTTCTTC
cdr3_aa: CASSPQQIGGGRSSYNEQFF

clone_size: many
d_call: .
v_call: TRBV7-9
j_call: TRBJ1-1
cdr3_nt: TGTGCCAGCACCCATGTGGCCCGGAACACTGAAGCTTTCTTT
cdr3_aa: CASTHVARNTEAFF

clone_size: few
d_call: .
v_call: TRBV6-1
j_call: TRBJ2-2
cdr3_nt: TGTGCCAGCAGTGAATCGGCAGTATGGTACGGGGAGCTGTTTTTT
cdr3_aa: CASSESAVWYGELFF

clone_size: .
d_call: .
v_call: TRBV24-1
j_call: TRBJ1-2
cdr3_nt: TGTGCCACCAGTGACCCAGGGGCGGGCGGCTACACCTTC
cdr3_aa: CATSDPGAGGYTF

clone_size: .
d_call: TRBD2
v_call: TRBV6-2/TRBV6-3
j_call: TRBJ2-1
cdr3_nt: TGTGCCAGCACCCCAAGAGGGAGGGGCAGCGAGCAGTTCTTC
cdr3_aa: CASTPRGRGSEQFF

clone_size: .
d_call: TRBD2
v_call: TRBV20-1
j_call: TRBJ2-2
cdr3_nt: TGCAGTGCCCGGGGGGGTTCGAACACCGGGGAGCTGTTTTTT
cdr3_aa: CSARGGSNTGELFF

clone_size: few
d_call: .
v_call: TRBV6-5
j_call: TRBJ2-7
cdr3_nt: TGTGCCAGCAGTTACGCCCACGACAGCTCCTACGAGCAGTACTTC
cdr3_aa: CASSYAHDSSYEQYF

clone_size: .
d_call: .
v_call: TRBV12-3/TRBV12-4
j_call: TRBJ1-1
cdr3_nt: TGTGCCAGCAGTTTACATGGACAGAACACTGAAGCTTTCTTT
cdr3_aa: CASSLHGQNTEAFF

clone_size: .
d_call: TRBD2
v_call: TRBV5-1
j_call: TRBJ2-1
cdr3_nt: TGCGCCAGCAGGAGCGGGGGTATTGGGAATGAGCAGTTCTTC
cdr3_aa: CASRSGGIGNEQFF

clone_size: .
d_call: .
v_call: TRBV29-1
j_call: TRBJ2-3
cdr3_nt: TGCAGCGTTGGTGGCAGGGCCACAGATACGCAGTATTTT
cdr3_aa: CSVGGRATDTQYF

clone_size: .
d_call: .
v_call: TRBV6-5
j_call: TRBJ2-3
cdr3_nt: TGTGCCAGCAAGTTGACGTATCTCCGCACAGATACGCAGTATTTT
cdr3_aa: CASKLTYLRTDTQYF

clone_size: few
d_call: TRBD2
v_call: TRBV7-2
j_call: TRBJ2-1
cdr3_nt: TGTGCCAGCAGCCGAGAGCGGCTAGCGGGGTTGGCGTTCTTC
cdr3_aa: CASSRERLAGLAFF